A selection of T cell receptor beta chains follows, all from one sample in a study of T cell changes during pregnancy in multiple sclerosis. TCRdb's copy holds only in-frame clones and misses some; the assay was immunoSEQ multiplex PCR. The sample lists roughly 50,000 clones, roughly nine tenths occurring once. Sequenced material: CD8+ T cells from peripheral blood mononuclear cells, taken in the second trimester of pregnancy. The receptors were gathered from a female donor with multiple sclerosis, enrolled in a pregnancy study. Both conserved end residues are part of each CDR3. The D gene is left open where the match is weak. For some rows the clone size is stated as once, few or many, or as a class when expanded; others skip it.

D: -
V: TRBV13
length: 12
J: TRBJ2-7
size: -
DNA: TGTGCCAGCAGCAAGGGGTCCTACGAGCAGTACTTC
CDR3: CASSKGSYEQYF

D: TRBD2
V: TRBV5-6
length: 14
J: TRBJ2-2
size: many
DNA: TGTGCCAGCAGCTTGTCGGGAGGGGCCGGGGAGCTGTTTTTT
CDR3: CASSLSGGAGELFF

D: -
V: TRBV15
length: 15
J: TRBJ2-7
size: -
DNA: TGTGCCACCAGCAGAGCCAGGGCGAGCTCCTACGAGCAGTACTTC
CDR3: CATSRARASSYEQYF

D: TRBD1
V: TRBV9
length: 16
J: TRBJ2-1
size: -
DNA: TGTGCCAGCAGCGTAGAGACAGGGGGCCCCTACAATGAGCAGTTCTTC
CDR3: CASSVETGGPYNEQFF

D: -
V: TRBV18
length: 16
J: TRBJ1-1
size: few
DNA: TGTGCCAGCTCACCACCAATAACAGGGATGAACACTGAAGCTTTCTTT
CDR3: CASSPPITGMNTEAFF

D: -
V: TRBV7-6
length: 14
J: TRBJ1-6
size: -
DNA: TGTGCCAGCAGCAACCGGGAGTCTTTTTCACCCCTCCACTTT
CDR3: CASSNRESFSPLHF

D: -
V: TRBV27
length: 15
J: TRBJ1-3
size: -
DNA: TGTGCCAGCGGTCAACTGGGGCACTCTGGAAACACCATATATTTT
CDR3: CASGQLGHSGNTIYF

D: -
V: TRBV5-8
length: 12
J: TRBJ1-1
size: once
DNA: TGTGCCAGCAGCACAGGGTCGGTCGAAGCTTTCTTT
CDR3: CASSTGSVEAFF

D: TRBD2
V: TRBV5-8
length: 13
J: TRBJ2-7
size: -
DNA: TGTGCCAGCAGCTTGCGGGAGGATCGGGAGCAGTACTTC
CDR3: CASSLREDREQYF

D: -
V: TRBV28
length: 15
J: TRBJ2-7
size: -
DNA: TGTGCCAGCAGTTTTCTGGGGGACACCTCCTACGAGCAGTACTTC
CDR3: CASSFLGDTSYEQYF

D: TRBD2
V: TRBV6-4
length: 16
J: TRBJ2-1
size: -
DNA: TGTGCCAGCAGTGACCATAGCGGGGGGGCCTACAATGAGCAGTTCTTC
CDR3: CASSDHSGGAYNEQFF

D: -
V: TRBV6-5
length: 14
J: TRBJ1-1
size: once
DNA: TGTGCCAGCAGTTACGGAACAGGGAACACTGAAGCTTTCTTT
CDR3: CASSYGTGNTEAFF

D: -
V: TRBV12-5
length: 15
J: TRBJ2-7
size: -
DNA: TGTGCTAGTGCCGCCCACTCCGATCTCTCCTACGAGCAGTACTTC
CDR3: CASAAHSDLSYEQYF

D: -
V: TRBV10-3
length: 14
J: TRBJ1-5
size: -
DNA: TGTGCCATCAGTGATTCGGCAGGGAATCAGCCCCAGCATTTT
CDR3: CAISDSAGNQPQHF

D: -
V: TRBV2
length: 14
J: TRBJ1-5
size: -
DNA: TGTGCCAGCAGTGATTCGGGGAAGGGTCAGCCCCAGCATTTT
CDR3: CASSDSGKGQPQHF

D: -
V: TRBV15
length: 15
J: TRBJ2-1
size: once
DNA: TGTGCCACCAGCAGTAGTAGGGGCTCCTACAATGAGCAGTTCTTC
CDR3: CATSSSRGSYNEQFF

D: TRBD2
V: TRBV9
length: 13
J: TRBJ2-5
size: once
DNA: TGTGCCAGCAGCGGCGGGGGGCTAGAGACCCAGTACTTC
CDR3: CASSGGGLETQYF

D: -
V: TRBV18
length: 13
J: TRBJ2-4
size: -
DNA: TGTGCCAGCTCACCACCGGGAGGAAACATTCAGTACTTC
CDR3: CASSPPGGNIQYF

D: -
V: TRBV7-9
length: 10
J: TRBJ2-5
size: -
DNA: TGTGCCAGCAGCCGGGAGACCCAGTACTTC
CDR3: CASSRETQYF